The clone carrying this TCR beta chain showed up just a few times. How the authors handled the data: For nucleated cells, counts were estimated from reference gene primer amplification. Clones were sequenced by immunoSEQ multiplex PCR, and TCRdb holds only the in-frame ones, with some missing. V and J calls and clone size are as listed in that table; D and trimming were resolved from the DNA. The table includes 100,000 to 150,000 clones, approximately 74% detected once. The sample comes from a study of blood T cell repertoires in COVID-19. Study-level information: Researchers got acute and convalescent COVID-19 samples from the United States, Italy and Spain. In each case, the material was cDNA or gDNA derived from T cells, B-cell-depleted T cells, or PBMCs.

Sample: peripheral blood. This TCR came from a man aged 60 to 69 with acute or convalescent COVID-19.

The chain's CDR3 is CAWSNLRVGYYGYTF. CDR3 bases: TGTGCCTGGAGTAACTTGCGGGTAGGATACTATGGCTACACCTTC. The gene calls are TRBV30 and TRBJ1-2; no reliable D call. Looked up from germline, CDR1 is GTSNPN and CDR2 is SVGIG (reference sequence). The CDR3 is made up of 15 amino acids. Trimming left V 2 bases short and J 3 bases short, with 16 bases between.